A selection of T cell receptor beta chains follows, all from one sample in a study of blood T cell repertoires in COVID-19. Libraries were prepared by immunoSEQ multiplex PCR; TCRdb keeps only in-frame clonotypes and omits some of them. The sample records over 25,000 clones, around 92% being singletons. The sequencing input was peripheral blood. The receptors come from a man aged 45 to 65 with active COVID-19. Both conserved end residues are part of each CDR3. Each record gives: V gene, J gene, D gene, clone size, CDR3 DNA, CDR3 protein. The D gene is left open where the match is weak. Clone size appears in some rows only: once, few, many, or a class for an expanded clone.

>TRBV4-1|TRBJ2-3|TRBD2|NA
TGCGCCAGCAGCCTTAGCGGGGGGACAATAGATACGCAGTATTTT
CASSLSGGTIDTQYF
>TRBV3-1/TRBV3-2|TRBJ1-4|TRBD1|NA
TGTGCCAGCAGCCAAGGACAGGGTAATGAAAAACTGTTTTTT
CASSQGQGNEKLFF
>TRBV27|TRBJ2-1|TRBD1|NA
TGTGCCAGCAGTTCCAGACAGGGGGCACGGTATGAGCAGTTCTTC
CASSSRQGARYEQFF
>TRBV27|TRBJ2-5|TRBD2|few
TGTGCCAGCAGCATGCTAGCGGAATGGTCTTGGGAGACCCAGTACTTC
CASSMLAEWSWETQYF
>TRBV19|TRBJ2-5|TRBD2|NA
TGTGCCAGTAGGATTACCCTTAGCGGGAGAGAGACCCAGTACTTC
CASRITLSGRETQYF
>TRBV7-8|TRBJ1-2|NA|NA
TGTGCCAGCAGCTTTGACAGGAACTATGGCTACACCTTC
CASSFDRNYGYTF
>TRBV6-5|TRBJ2-5|NA|NA
TGTGCCAGCAGTTACTCGCGCACCCAAGAGACCCAGTACTTC
CASSYSRTQETQYF
>TRBV3-1/TRBV3-2|TRBJ2-3|TRBD2|once
TGTGCCAGCAGCGCGACTAGCGGGGGGGACCAACGTAACCCAGATACGCAGTATTTT
CASSATSGGDQRNPDTQYF
>TRBV7-9|TRBJ1-2|TRBD1|NA
TGTGCCAGCAGCCTGGGACAGACAATTAGGAACTATGGCTACACCTTC
CASSLGQTIRNYGYTF
>TRBV10-3|TRBJ2-2|TRBD1|NA
TGTGCCATACAACGGGACAGGGCTGACACCGGGGAGCTGTTTTTT
CAIQRDRADTGELFF
>TRBV18|TRBJ2-4|TRBD2|NA
TGTGCCAGCTCACCAACGACTAGCGGGGGAACAAAAAACATTCAGTACTTC
CASSPTTSGGTKNIQYF
>TRBV11-2|TRBJ2-7|NA|NA
TGTGCCAGCAGCTTAGTGGGTAGCCCGTACTACGAGCAGTACTTC
CASSLVGSPYYEQYF
>TRBV10-2|TRBJ2-5|NA|NA
TGCGCCAGCTCCGGGGTAGCGCCCATAGGGGGGACCCAGTACTTC
CASSGVAPIGGTQYF
>TRBV4-2|TRBJ2-1|TRBD1|NA
TGTGCCAGCAGCCAAAGGGGACAGGGCGATGAGCAGTTCTTC
CASSQRGQGDEQFF
>TRBV2|TRBJ1-1|NA|NA
TGTGCCAGCAGTTACAGCCTCACTGAAGCTTTCTTT
CASSYSLTEAFF
>TRBV30|TRBJ1-1|TRBD1|NA
TGTGCTGCAGGGACAGGGTTGAACACTGAAGCTTTCTTT
CAAGTGLNTEAFF
>TRBV28|TRBJ1-4|NA|NA
TGTGCCAGCAGCTCGACAGGTTTTGGTGAAAAACTGTTTTTT
CASSSTGFGEKLFF
>TRBV5-6|TRBJ1-4|NA|NA
TGTGCCAGCAGCTTGATAAGACTGGAAAAACTGTTTTTT
CASSLIRLEKLFF
>TRBV5-6|TRBJ2-5|NA|NA
TGTGCCAGCAGCTTGGCCGTTGGAATACCGGGGCAAGAGACCCAGTACTTC
CASSLAVGIPGQETQYF
>TRBV5-1|TRBJ2-1|TRBD2|once
TGCGCCAGCAGCCGCGGTATTTTGGCTAGCGGGATTCGGTTGGCGTACAATGAGCAGTTCTTC
CASSRGILASGIRLAYNEQFF
>TRBV19|TRBJ1-1|NA|once
TGTGCCAGTAGTATTAAGTTGAAGTCTTGGGGGACTGCCACTGAAGCTTTCTTT
CASSIKLKSWGTATEAFF
>TRBV15|TRBJ1-1|NA|NA
TGTGCCACCAGCAGAGATGTGACGGAGACCCTCATGAACACTGAAGCTTTCTTT
CATSRDVTETLMNTEAFF
>TRBV6-6|TRBJ2-1|NA|NA
TGTGCCAGCAGTTACTCTGAGGCAGGGGAGCAGTTCTTC
CASSYSEAGEQFF
>TRBV6-5|TRBJ1-1|NA|NA
TGTGCCAGCAGTCACCAAGACGGGTATGATGAAGCTTTCTTT
CASSHQDGYDEAFF
>TRBV10-3|TRBJ1-2|NA|once
TGTGCCATCAGTGAGTCTAACGGGGGCTATGGCTACACCTTC
CAISESNGGYGYTF
>TRBV19|TRBJ1-1|NA|once
TGTGCCAGTACTACGACAGGGAACACTGAAGCTTTCTTT
CASTTTGNTEAFF
>TRBV10-1|TRBJ2-3|TRBD2|NA
TGCGCCAGCAGTGCGGCGGGGGGGCCCGCAGATACGCAGTATTTT
CASSAAGGPADTQYF
>TRBV18|TRBJ2-1|TRBD2|few
TGTGCCAGCTCACCACCGATGGCTAGCGGGAGGGCCGACTACAATGAGCAGTTCTTC
CASSPPMASGRADYNEQFF
>TRBV12-5|TRBJ2-2|NA|NA
TGTGCTAGTGGTTTGGACTTGCGGGCCCACGGGGAGCTGTTTTTT
CASGLDLRAHGELFF
>TRBV5-1|TRBJ2-1|TRBD1|once
TGCGCCAGCAGCCCCTTAGGACAGGGAACCTACAATGAGCAGTTCTTC
CASSPLGQGTYNEQFF
>TRBV7-9|TRBJ1-4|NA|NA
TGTGCCAGCAGCTTAGCCCTCCGTGAAGCTGAAAAACTGTTTTTT
CASSLALREAEKLFF
>TRBV5-6|TRBJ1-6|NA|NA
TGTGCCAGCAGCACCTTTAGATTAACCGGGGTAGAGAATTCACCCCTCCACTTT
CASSTFRLTGVENSPLHF
>TRBV7-9|TRBJ2-7|TRBD1|NA
TGTGCCAGCAGCTCCCTCAGACAGGGCTTGGACGAGCAGTACTTC
CASSSLRQGLDEQYF